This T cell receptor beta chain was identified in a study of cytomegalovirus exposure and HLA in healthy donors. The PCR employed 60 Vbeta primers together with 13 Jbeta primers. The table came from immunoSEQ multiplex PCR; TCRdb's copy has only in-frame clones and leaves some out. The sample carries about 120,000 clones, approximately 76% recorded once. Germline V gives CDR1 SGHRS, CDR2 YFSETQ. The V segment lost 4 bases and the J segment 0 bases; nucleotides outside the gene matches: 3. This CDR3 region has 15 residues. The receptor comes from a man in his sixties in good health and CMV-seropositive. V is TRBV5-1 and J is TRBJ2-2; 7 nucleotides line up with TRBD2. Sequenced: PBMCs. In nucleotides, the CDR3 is TGCGCCAGCAGCGTCGGACTAGCGAACACCGGGGAGCTGTTTTTT. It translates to CASSVGLANTGELFF.